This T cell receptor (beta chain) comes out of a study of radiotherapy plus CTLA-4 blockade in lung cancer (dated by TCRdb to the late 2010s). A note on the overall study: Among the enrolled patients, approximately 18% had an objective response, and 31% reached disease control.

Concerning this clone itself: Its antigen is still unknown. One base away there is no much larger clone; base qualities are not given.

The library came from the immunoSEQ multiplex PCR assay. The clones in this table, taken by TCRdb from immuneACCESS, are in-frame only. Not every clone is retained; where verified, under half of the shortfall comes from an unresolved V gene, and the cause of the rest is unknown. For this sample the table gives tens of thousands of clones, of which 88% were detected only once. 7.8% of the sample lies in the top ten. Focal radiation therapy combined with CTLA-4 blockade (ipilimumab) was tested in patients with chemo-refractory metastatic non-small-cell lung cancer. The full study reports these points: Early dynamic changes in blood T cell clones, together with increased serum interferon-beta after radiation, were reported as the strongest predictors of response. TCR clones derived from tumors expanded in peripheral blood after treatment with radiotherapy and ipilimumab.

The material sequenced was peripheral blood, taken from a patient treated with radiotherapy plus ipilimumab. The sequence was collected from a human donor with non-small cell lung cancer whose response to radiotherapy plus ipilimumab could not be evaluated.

The CDR3 corresponds to CASKSVQGANQPQHF. The DNA reads TGTGCCAGCAAATCGGTACAGGGGGCCAATCAGCCCCAGCATTTT. Rearrangement joined TRBV2 to TRBJ1-5, and 9 bases in between align with TRBD1. Trimming removed 7 bases from V and 3 bases from J; the gene matches leave 7 bases unexplained. Reading from cysteine to phenylalanine, the CDR3 counts 15 amino acids. Kept here is only the CDR3 DNA, which spans 45 bases and is read in frame from base 1. CDR1 and CDR2, per the germline V gene, are SNHLY and FYNNEI. Outside the CDR3, residues come from the reference TRBV2 and TRBJ1-5 proteins, so the full variable domain is: EPEVTQTPSHQVTQMGQEVILRCVPISNHLYFYWYRQILGQKVEFLVSFYNNEISEKSEIFDDQFSVERPDGSNFTLKIRSTKLEDSAMYFCASKSVQGANQPQHFGDGTRLSIL.